This TCR beta chain originates from a study of response to subunit inactivated influenza vaccine. The study, taken as a whole, reports: New T cells are recruited in small numbers by each seasonal influenza vaccination, according to the authors' suggestion.

Comments on this clonotype: Its antigen is not identified.

One entry per CDR3 protein results from TCRdb running MiXCR on the RT-PCR reads. The sample gives roughly 760,000 distinct CDR3 sequences, about 20% of which show up once; 10% is in the top ten. The source of this sequence is a man aged 50 to 59 who received an inactivated influenza vaccine. The material sequenced was PBMCs from blood, taken approximately 5 days after vaccination.

CDR3 nucleotide sequence: TGTGCCAGCAGCCAAAGGACAGGGGGCGCAAAAAGAAAGACCCAGTACTTC. Residues: CASSQRTGGAKRKTQYF. The chain uses TRBV14 and TRBJ2-5; 11 positions match TRBD1. The CDR3 runs 17 residues. The ends lost 2 bases at V and 6 bases at J; junction bases unmatched: 11. Germline assignment: CDR1 SGHDN and CDR2 FVKESK.